The text below deals with one T cell receptor beta chain. This clonotype showed up many times. Its recognized antigen is unknown. No base quality information exists; no much larger clone differs at one position. The germline V gene sets CDR1 to MDHEN and CDR2 to SYDVKM. The CDR3 has 17 amino acids, counting the end cysteine and phenylalanine. The sequence is cut down to CDR3 DNA, 51 bases in frame from base 1. Trimmed from V: 5 bases; trimmed from J: 5 bases; junction bases lacking a gene match: 17. Hyperthyroidism patients were aged 18 to 65 years and newly diagnosed, with disease duration of less than 2 months. Patients with uncontrolled infections, other autoimmune diseases, pregnancy or lactation were excluded. Diagnoses relied on clinical symptoms, serum thyroxine and TRAb, thyroid ultrasound and orbital computed tomography. For progressor patients, blood was drawn at the first diagnosis of hyperthyroidism, before any ophthalmopathy symptoms had appeared. PBMCs were isolated from about 10 ml of fresh peripheral blood by Ficoll-Paque density gradient centrifugation. Progressor patients were initially diagnosed with Graves' hyperthyroidism and developed ophthalmopathy during follow-up. Total RNA was extracted using Trizol reagent, and RNA quality was assessed on an Agilent 2100 Bioanalyzer.

Amplification of TCR beta CDR3 regions was carried out from RNA transcripts. For the first round of RT-PCR on the TCR CDR3, the HTBI primer set was used together with the Qiagen OneStep RT-PCR kit. The libraries were constructed in a second round of multiplex PCR and then size-selected and purified. The libraries were sequenced on an Illumina HiSeq2000 using paired-end 100 bp reads. In the source study's methods: SOAPnuke was used to process the raw data, with reads discarded if the reads contained adapters or uncalled bases, had a mean Phred below 15, or lacked an exact constant-primer or identifier match. High-quality paired reads were merged using COPE v1.2.5, and each unique nucleotide sequence was defined as a clonotype. Clonotypes were aligned to IMGT TRBV, TRBD and TRBJ reference segments using MiTCR v1.1. Analysis was restricted to V-J combinations with a frequency above 0.0001, which covered roughly 99% of repertoires. The TCS score was defined as F50 (clonal expansion) divided by E x V (chaos), with BLOSUM62-based TCRdist calculated between CDR3 peptides within each V-J. Welch's t-statistics and random forest reduced fewer than 550 V-J features to roughly 13, which were used in a naive Bayes classifier (R e1071). The raw public reads went through TCRdb reprocessing: fastp at Q25, MiXCR clone calling, in-frame beta chains kept. Entries that share a CDR3 protein sequence are merged under the most common genes and DNA. What appears here as the V and J calls and clone size reflects TCRdb's work, not the paper's. This sample has a few hundred thousand distinct CDR3 sequences in its table, and about 15% of those were observed once. The ten biggest clones cover 28% of the sample.

These data are taken from a study of T cells in Graves' hyperthyroidism and ophthalmopathy (dated by TCRdb to between 2018 and 2021). Concerning the study at large: Peripheral blood samples were taken at the time of initial diagnosis, prior to any treatment. The roughly 94 discovery patients were randomly split 7:3 into training and test sets. Prospective prediction of ophthalmopathy was tested in an independent validation cohort consisting of fewer than 20 hyperthyroidism patients and 17 patients who later progressed to ophthalmopathy. The paper describes TCR Vbeta CDR3 sequencing of 140 or so peripheral blood samples, made up of about 40 ophthalmopathy patients, 70 to 75 hyperthyroidism patients and 17 progressor patients. After blood sampling, hyperthyroidism patients were treated with methimazole at a starting dose of 30 mg daily, and ophthalmopathy patients were treated with high-dose intravenous methylprednisolone. To identify distinguishing TCR V-J signatures, a discovery cohort of roughly 100 patients was used, comprising 40 to 45 with Graves' ophthalmopathy and approximately 57 with stable Graves' hyperthyroidism. The study also compared thyroid tissue and blood T-cell repertoires from about six Graves' hyperthyroidism patients.

Beyond this particular receptor, the publication reports: Sample size was not statistically predetermined, and investigators were not blinded to group allocation. In validation, the model predicted progression to ophthalmopathy a median of around 6.5 months before onset, with about 64% sensitivity and about 75% specificity. Ophthalmopathy was separated from stable hyperthyroidism by a 13 V-J signature model, with just over 85% sensitivity and roughly 84% specificity obtained in cross-validation and 80%/75% obtained in testing. Most expanded thyroid clonotypes (frequency above 0.001) were also detected in blood, a finding suggesting that blood repertoires may reflect thyroid immune responses.

The sequenced material came from blood. This clonotype originated in a woman under 30 with Graves' hyperthyroidism that later progressed to Graves' ophthalmopathy. The chain joins TRBV28 to TRBJ1-1; 7 bases in between match TRBD1. The bases read TGTGCCAGCAGTCCCCCCTATGTGGCAGGGGGGGGTACTGAAGCTTTCTTT. This is translated as CASSPPYVAGGGTEAFF.